These 23 T cell receptor beta chains came from one sample sequenced in a study of shared clonotypes between healthy human individuals (dated by TCRdb to 2018 to 2020). CD8 naive samples consisted of CD45RO-negative cells that were positively selected for CCR7, yielding a CD45RA+CCR7+ population without TemRA cells. The method behind the library was the immunoSEQ multiplex PCR assay. TCRdb limited this immuneACCESS table to in-frame rearrangements with V and J called. A share of clones is missing; checked studies link under half to unresolved V genes, and the rest is unexplained. The sample records 2 million or so clones, around 96% of which are singletons. The ten largest clonotypes hold roughly 1% of the sample. The specimen was naive CD8+ T cells sorted from blood. The cell subset or site label here, explained by the study, means: CD45RA+CCR7+. These receptors all stem from a man in his late teens or twenties in good health.

This clone has only one observation. The chain carries TRBV4-1 and TRBJ2-2; 7 nucleotides match TRBD2. Germline lookup yields CDR1 MGHRA and CDR2 YSYEKL. The CDR3 loop spans 15 amino acids. V lost 4 bases to trimming and J lost 2 bases; unmatched junction nucleotides: 4. CDR3 amino acids: CASSPRDYNTGELFF. Written as DNA, the CDR3 is TGCGCCAGCAGCCCTCGGGACTACAACACCGGGGAGCTGTTTTTT.

The V gene is TRBV28, the J gene TRBJ1-2; D is unclear. The CDR3 runs to 14 residues. Deletions cut 5 bases from V and 2 bases from J, with 12 bases between. Germline lookup yields CDR1 MDHEN and CDR2 SYDVKM. The CDR3 is CASSASGSNYGYTF. The CDR3 DNA is TGTGCCAGCAGTGCTTCCGGCAGCAACTATGGCTACACCTTC.

This clone came up once. This chain links TRBV27 with TRBJ2-2; D gene uncertain. V gave up 4 bases and J gave up 9 bases, with 12 bases separating them. This CDR3 spans 13 amino acids. Germline lookup yields CDR1 MNHEY and CDR2 SMNVEV (reference sequence). CDR3 sequence: CASSSNLGWELFF. The CDR3 region has the DNA TGTGCCAGCAGTTCAAACTTAGGCTGGGAGCTGTTTTTT.

J is TRBJ1-5 and V is TRBV7-6; 12 bases align to TRBD1. Germline V gene lookup returns CDR1 SGHVS and CDR2 FNYEAQ. J was trimmed by 6 bases and V by 1 base; bases with no gene match: 13. CDR3 length: 19 residues. The CDR3 coding sequence is TGTGCCAGCAGCTTAGAAGCGTCGGGGACAGGGGGCATTGGTCAGCCCCAGCATTTT. This codes for CASSLEASGTGGIGQPQHF.

CDR3 amino acids: CASSLVSGGYGYTF. The CDR3 DNA reads as TGTGCCAGCAGCTTAGTATCGGGAGGCTATGGCTACACCTTC. J is TRBJ1-2 and V is TRBV13, with D uncertain. Between the trimmed V and J ends, which lost 1 base and 4 bases, there was a span of 10 bases. CDR1 PRHDT and CDR2 FYEKMQ come from the germline V gene (reference sequence). The CDR3 spans 14 residues.

V gene TRBV6-1 combines with J gene TRBJ2-7; D is ambiguous. This CDR3 comprises 15 residues. The ends were cut back, 2 bases at V and 1 base at J, with 12 bases in the middle. Germline assignment: CDR1 MNHNS and CDR2 SASEGT. In nucleotides, the CDR3 is TGTGCCAGCAGTGAAACAACCGACACTTCCTACGAGCAGTACTTC. Translating gives CASSETTDTSYEQYF.

The chain recombines TRBV25-1 with TRBJ1-1; D unresolved. The CDR3 totals 13 residues. Looked up from germline, CDR1 is MGHDK and CDR2 is SYGVNS. Trimming removed 3 bases from V and 6 bases from J, with 11 bases in between. The CDR3 DNA reads as TGTGCCAGCAGTGATAGGCGTGAGGCTGAAGCTTTCTTT. This sequence encodes CASSDRREAEAFF. The full variable domain, rest sourced from reference TRBV25-1 and TRBJ1-1, is EADIYQTPRYLVIGTGKKITLECSQTMGHDKMYWYQQDPGMELHLIHYSYGVNSTEKGDLSSESTVSRIRTEHFPLTLESARPSHTSQYLCASSDRREAEAFFGQGTRLTVV.

This chain joins TRBV28 and TRBJ2-7; perhaps TRBD1 as D (6 bases). Germline CDR1 MDHEN, CDR2 SYDVKM. This CDR3 region has 13 residues. Trimming removed 6 bases at V and 7 bases at J, with 16 bases between. The CDR3 protein is CASSRHRVGEQYF. Here the CDR3 DNA reads TGTGCCAGCAGCCGCCACAGGGTAGGGGAGCAGTACTTC. The complete variable domain, with remaining parts taken from reference TRBV28 and TRBJ2-7, reads DVKVTQSSRYLVKRTGEKVFLECVQDMDHENMFWYRQDPGLGLRLIYFSYDVKMKEKGDIPEGYSVSREKKERFSLILESASTNQTSMYLCASSRHRVGEQYFGPGTRLTVT.

The V and J genes are TRBV28 and TRBJ1-1; tentative D call: TRBD1 (6 bases). The V and J ends lost 4 bases and 1 base respectively, with 22 bases between them. Germline V gives CDR1 MDHEN, CDR2 SYDVKM. The CDR3 is 18 amino acids. The CDR3: CASSSNHPSGQGNTEAFF. The DNA of the CDR3 is TGTGCCAGCAGTTCAAATCACCCATCGGGACAAGGGAACACTGAAGCTTTCTTT.

Points on this clone: This CDR3 is also generated by other DNA sequences in the sample. The chain links TRBV30 to TRBJ2-1, with no clear D. The germline CDR1 and CDR2 sequences are GTSNPN and SVGIG (reference sequence). Trimming removed 1 base from V and 1 base from J, with 11 bases in between. The CDR3 is 15 amino acids. For the CDR3, the DNA is TGTGCCTGGAGTGCCGGGTCTTCTTCCTACAATGAGCAGTTCTTC. Translating gives CAWSAGSSSYNEQFF. Using reference TRBV30 and TRBJ2-1 for the parts outside the CDR3, the full variable domain is SQTIHQWPATLVQPVGSPLSLECTVEGTSNPNLYWYRQAAGRGLQLLFYSVGIGQISSEVPQNLSASRPQDRQFILSSKKLLLSDSGFYLCAWSAGSSSYNEQFFGPGTRLTVL.

V and J are TRBV13 and TRBJ2-1, with a tentative D call TRBD1 (5 bases). The CDR3 covers 12 residues. The germline gives CDR1 PRHDT, CDR2 FYEKMQ (reference sequence). The germline V and J ends were trimmed by 5 bases and 7 bases, with 9 bases remaining between them. The CDR3 protein is CASSAGLNEQFF. CDR3 DNA sequence: TGTGCCAGCAGCGCAGGGTTAAATGAGCAGTTCTTC. The entire variable domain, with the rest obtained from reference TRBV13 and TRBJ2-1, is as follows: AAGVIQSPRHLIKEKRETATLKCYPIPRHDTVYWYQQGPGQDPQFLISFYEKMQSDKGSIPDRFSAQQFSDYHSELNMSSLELGDSALYFCASSAGLNEQFFGPGTRLTVL.

The chain joins TRBV5-4 to TRBJ1-2, with D maybe TRBD1 (6 bases). V was shortened by 2 bases and J by 1 base, with 9 bases between the two germline ends. CDR3 length equals 14 residues. Germline V gives CDR1 SGHNT, CDR2 YYREEE (reference sequence). Written as DNA, the CDR3 is TGTGCCAGCAGCTTCAGGGGAGGTAACTATGGCTACACCTTC. Translating gives CASSFRGGNYGYTF.

The chain recombines TRBV19 with TRBJ2-3; D call uncertain. The germline gives CDR1 LNHDA, CDR2 SQIVND (reference sequence). V lost 0 bases, J lost 6 bases, and 16 bases lay in between. This CDR3 comprises 16 residues. The CDR3 loop reads CASSIEGFDGSDTQYF. The CDR3 DNA is TGTGCCAGTAGTATAGAAGGGTTCGATGGTAGCGATACGCAGTATTTT.

The chain joins TRBV30 to TRBJ2-2; 9 bases line up with TRBD2. This CDR3 comprises 14 residues. V lost 1 base, J lost 7 bases, and 4 bases stayed unmatched. The germline V gene encodes CDR1 GTSNPN and CDR2 SVGIG (reference sequence). The chain's CDR3 is CAWSEAGGIGELFF. CDR3 nucleotide sequence: TGTGCCTGGAGTGAAGCGGGAGGAATCGGGGAGCTGTTTTTT.

The chain uses TRBV5-1 and TRBJ2-7, with D hard to call. In germline, CDR1 is SGHRS, CDR2 YFSETQ. The germline V and J ends were trimmed by 2 bases and 7 bases, with 16 bases remaining between them. The CDR3 covers 14 residues. CDR3: CASSFGPLLGEQYF. The CDR3 bases are TGCGCCAGCAGCTTTGGTCCTCTTTTGGGGGAGCAGTACTTC.

This clone came up once. This chain connects TRBV5-1 to TRBJ2-1; D remains ambiguous. V shed 5 bases and J shed 0 bases, with 15 bases lying between them. Germline V gives CDR1 SGHRS, CDR2 YFSETQ. The CDR3 covers 16 residues. The CDR3 coding sequence is TGCGCCAGCAGTTCCCTCTGGGAATTCTCCTACAATGAGCAGTTCTTC. It translates to CASSSLWEFSYNEQFF.

The chain is built from TRBV4-1 and TRBJ1-1; D perhaps matches TRBD1 (5 bases). CDR1 is MGHRA, CDR2 YSYEKL, per germline. The CDR3 is 14 residues long. Trimming cost V 7 bases and J 3 bases, with 15 bases left between them. The CDR3 sequence: CASNALGGDTEAFF. The CDR3 DNA reads TGCGCCAGCAACGCGCTTGGGGGGGACACTGAAGCTTTCTTT.

About this clone itself: This specimen includes other DNA sequences encoding the same CDR3. The chain carries TRBV6-1 and TRBJ1-1; D is unresolved. V was pared by 1 base and J by 1 base, with 7 bases between. In germline, CDR1 is MNHNS, CDR2 SASEGT. The length of the CDR3 is 14 residues. This CDR3 is CASSEGGENTEAFF. CDR3 coding DNA: TGTGCCAGCAGTGAAGGTGGGGAGAACACTGAAGCTTTCTTT.

The CDR3 sequence is CARSSDRSYTEAFF. The CDR3 bases are TGTGCCAGAAGCTCTGACAGGTCTTACACTGAAGCTTTCTTT. J is TRBJ1-1 and V is TRBV5-3; D is possibly TRBD1 (6 bases). TRBV5-3 is recorded as an ORF, its role being uncertain. V lost 3 bases to trimming and J lost 3 bases, with 12 bases between them. The CDR3 is 14 amino acids.

The CDR3 DNA is TGTGCCAGCAGCACCGGGGGGAACACCGGGGAGCTGTTTTTT. Translated, it gives CASSTGGNTGELFF. The chain employs TRBV9 and TRBJ2-2, with D possibly matching TRBD2 (6 bases). Trimming pared 4 bases from V and 1 base from J, leaving 8 bases between. Germline V gene data show CDR1 as SGDLS and CDR2 as YYNGEE. The CDR3 covers 14 residues.

DNA for the CDR3: TGTGCCTGGAGCCAACCCTTACAGGGTTCCTACGAGCAGTACTTC. Its protein is CAWSQPLQGSYEQYF. V is TRBV30 and J is TRBJ2-7; possible D gene TRBD1, 6 bases. CDR3 size: 15 residues. Germline V gene lookup returns CDR1 GTSNPN and CDR2 SVGIG (reference sequence). Trimming pared 3 bases from V and 1 base from J, leaving 16 bases between.

This chain uses TRBV10-3 with TRBJ2-5; D is possibly TRBD1 (6 bases). Deletions cut 4 bases from V and 3 bases from J, with 6 bases between. The germline V gene encodes CDR1 ENHRY and CDR2 SYGVKD. This CDR3 contains 12 residues. The CDR3 DNA reads TGTGCCATCAGTGGACAGGAAGAGACCCAGTACTTC. It specifies CAISGQEETQYF.

Concerning this clone: The sample carries other DNA sequences with the same CDR3. The rearrangement joins TRBV7-9 to TRBJ2-6, with D possibly being TRBD1 (6 bases). The CDR3 is 15 amino acids. V was shortened by 2 bases and J by 1 base, with 6 bases between the two germline ends. The germline gives CDR1 SEHNR, CDR2 FQNEAQ (reference sequence). CDR3 in amino acids: CASSLTGSGANVLTF. The CDR3 region has the DNA TGTGCCAGCAGCTTAACAGGGTCTGGGGCCAACGTCCTGACTTTC.